These T cell receptor beta chains were read from a single sample in a study of blood T cell repertoires in COVID-19. Clones were read by immunoSEQ multiplex PCR, and TCRdb kept only the in-frame ones, dropping some. The repertoire consists of hundreds of thousands of clones, with just over 85% occurring once and the leading ten covering about 16%. Sequenced input: PBMCs or T cells enriched from blood (not recorded which). These receptors all come from a man aged 18-30 years who had recovered from COVID-19. The CDR3 runs from the conserved cysteine through the conserved F or W. The D gene is left open where the match is weak. Not every row has a clone size; where given, it reads once, few, many or a size class.

CDR3 DNA,CDR3 protein,D gene,J gene,clone size,V gene
TGTGCCAGCAGGACCGTCTCCGGGACAGGGGGCGCATCTGGAAACACCATATATTTT,CASRTVSGTGGASGNTIYF,TRBD1,TRBJ1-3,-,TRBV6-4
TGTGCCAGCAGTTTGGGCGGGGGGGCGTGGAATGAGCAGTTCTTC,CASSLGGGAWNEQFF,TRBD2,TRBJ2-1,few,TRBV27
TGTGCCAGCAGCTTAGTTGGGCAGGGTTATGGCTACACCTTC,CASSLVGQGYGYTF,-,TRBJ1-2,-,TRBV7-2
TGTGCCAGCAGTACGACAGGGACCCAAGAGACCCAGTACTTC,CASSTTGTQETQYF,TRBD1,TRBJ2-5,once,TRBV7-9
TGTGCCAGCAGTGAAGGGGGGGGTTCCTACGAGCAGTACTTC,CASSEGGGSYEQYF,TRBD2,TRBJ2-7,once,TRBV6-1
TGTGCCAGCAGCGATCAAGGGGACTATAGCACAGATACGCAGTATTTT,CASSDQGDYSTDTQYF,TRBD2,TRBJ2-3,few,TRBV9
TGCAGCGTTGAGCGCTGGCAGGGGGCGGGGAATGAGCAGTTCTTC,CSVERWQGAGNEQFF,TRBD1,TRBJ2-1,-,TRBV29-1
TGCGCCAGCAGCTTGGTCCCGACAGGGGGCTACGAGCAGTACTTC,CASSLVPTGGYEQYF,TRBD1,TRBJ2-7,-,TRBV5-1
TGTGCCAGCAGCCCGGGAGAGAGTGGCTACACCTTC,CASSPGESGYTF,-,TRBJ1-2,once,TRBV3-1/TRBV3-2
TGTGCCAGCAGCTCACAGGGGGCCGGGGCTGGGGCCAACGTCCTGACTTTC,CASSSQGAGAGANVLTF,TRBD1,TRBJ2-6,-,TRBV5-5
TGTGCCAGCTCACGGGGACAGCAGAGCTCCTATAATTCACCCCTCCACTTT,CASSRGQQSSYNSPLHF,TRBD1,TRBJ1-6,-,TRBV18
TGCGCCAGCAGCCCTCCAGGGAACAATCAGCCCCAGCATTTT,CASSPPGNNQPQHF,-,TRBJ1-5,-,TRBV4-1
TGCGCCAGCAGCCAATACTATCCGGGATCCTACGAGCAGTACTTC,CASSQYYPGSYEQYF,-,TRBJ2-7,-,TRBV4-1
TGTGCCAGCTCACGGGCCGGGACTAGCGGGAGGGCCTCGGCCGAGCAGTACTTC,CASSRAGTSGRASAEQYF,TRBD2,TRBJ2-7,-,TRBV18
TGTGCCATCAGTCGGGAGGGAGGAGGCACTGAAGCTTTCTTT,CAISREGGGTEAFF,-,TRBJ1-1,-,TRBV10-3
TGTGCCAGCAGCTTAGTCGGGGAGGCGGTAGAAGCTTTCTTT,CASSLVGEAVEAFF,-,TRBJ1-1,-,TRBV7-2
TGCGCCAGCAGTGAGCCAAACGGCGGTTCGTGGGAGCAGTACTTC,CASSEPNGGSWEQYF,-,TRBJ2-7,-,TRBV10-2
TGTGCCAGCAGCGTGGGCGCAGGGGGCAGAGCTAATGAAAAACTGTTTTTT,CASSVGAGGRANEKLFF,TRBD1,TRBJ1-4,few,TRBV9